This TCR beta chain was observed in a study of T cell responses to AZD1222 COVID-19 vaccine. Remarks on this clone: Its specificity is unknown.

Germline V gene sequence: CDR1 LGHDT, CDR2 YNNKEL (reference sequence). The CDR3 loop spans 17 amino acids. V lost 3 bases to trimming and J lost 8 bases; unmatched junction nucleotides: 12. The data were produced by immunoSEQ multiplex PCR, yet TCRdb's version contains in-frame clones alone and is incomplete. Altogether roughly 92,000 clones are present, around 90% being singletons, with the ten largest covering 8.4%. Notes on the study in general: When two AZD1222 doses had been given, Spike-specific TCR breadth and depth rose. Most donors were white British and more were female, and clonal diversity was possibly underestimated.

Sample: peripheral blood, taken on day 0 of AZD1222 vaccination. This TCR was recovered from an adult in good health. This chain links TRBV3-1 (or the pseudogene TRBV3-2) with TRBJ2-7; 14 bases are shared with TRBD2. The CDR3 is CASSQEAGTSGGVKQYF. The CDR3 nucleotides are TGTGCCAGCAGCCAGGAAGCGGGGACTAGCGGGGGCGTCAAGCAGTACTTC.